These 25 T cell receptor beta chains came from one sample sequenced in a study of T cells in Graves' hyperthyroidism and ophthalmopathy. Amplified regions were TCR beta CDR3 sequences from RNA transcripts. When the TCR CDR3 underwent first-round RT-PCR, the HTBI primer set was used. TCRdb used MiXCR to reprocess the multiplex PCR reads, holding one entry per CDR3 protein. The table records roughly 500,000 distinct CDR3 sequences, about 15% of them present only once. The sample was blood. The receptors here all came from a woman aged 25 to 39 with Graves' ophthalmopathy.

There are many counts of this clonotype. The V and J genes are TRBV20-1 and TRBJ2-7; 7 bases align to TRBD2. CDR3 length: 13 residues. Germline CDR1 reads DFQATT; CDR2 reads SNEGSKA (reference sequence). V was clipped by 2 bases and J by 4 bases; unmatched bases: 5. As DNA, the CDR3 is TGCAGTGCTAGATTAGGGCGGGAGTACGAGCAGTACTTC. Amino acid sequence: CSARLGREYEQYF.

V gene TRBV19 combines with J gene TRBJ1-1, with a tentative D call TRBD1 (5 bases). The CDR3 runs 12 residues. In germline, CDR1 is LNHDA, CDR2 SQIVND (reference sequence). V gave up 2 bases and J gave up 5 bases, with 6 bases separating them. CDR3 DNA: TGTGCCAGTAGTATATGGGGGACTGAAGCTTTCTTT. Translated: CASSIWGTEAFF.

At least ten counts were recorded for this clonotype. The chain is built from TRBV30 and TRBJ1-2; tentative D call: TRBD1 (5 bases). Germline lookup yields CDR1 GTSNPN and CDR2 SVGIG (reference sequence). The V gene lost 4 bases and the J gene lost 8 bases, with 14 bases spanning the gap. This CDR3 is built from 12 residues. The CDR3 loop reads CAWTSGTGGYTF. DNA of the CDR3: TGTGCCTGGACATCAGGTACAGGCGGCTACACCTTC.

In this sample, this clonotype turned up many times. CDR3 protein: CASSLGLLETQYF. In DNA, the CDR3 is TGTGCCAGCAGTTTAGGACTTTTGGAGACCCAGTACTTC. V usage is TRBV12-3 or TRBV12-4 and J usage is TRBJ2-5, with D unresolved. V was cut by 1 base and J by 5 bases, with 8 bases left in between. This CDR3 comprises 13 residues.

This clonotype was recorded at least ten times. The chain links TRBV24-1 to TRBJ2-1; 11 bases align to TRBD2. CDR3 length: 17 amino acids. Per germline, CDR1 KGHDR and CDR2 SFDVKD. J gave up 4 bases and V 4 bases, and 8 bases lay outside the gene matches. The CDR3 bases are TGTGCCACCAGTGACCTAGCGGGACTAGCGGATTACAATGAGCAGTTCTTC. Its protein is CATSDLAGLADYNEQFF.

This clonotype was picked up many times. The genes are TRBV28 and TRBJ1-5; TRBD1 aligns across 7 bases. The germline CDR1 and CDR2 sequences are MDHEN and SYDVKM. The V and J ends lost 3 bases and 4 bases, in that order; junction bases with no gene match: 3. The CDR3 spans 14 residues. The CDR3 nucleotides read TGTGCCAGCAGTTTGCCGGGACAGAATCAGCCCCAGCATTTT. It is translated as CASSLPGQNQPQHF.

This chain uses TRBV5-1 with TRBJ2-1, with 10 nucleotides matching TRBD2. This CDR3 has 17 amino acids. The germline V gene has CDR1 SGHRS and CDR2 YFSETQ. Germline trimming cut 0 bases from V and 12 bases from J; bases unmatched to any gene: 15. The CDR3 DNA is TGCGCCAGCAGCTTGGCCTTTCGAGTAGCGGGGGGTTCGGGGCAGTTCTTC. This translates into CASSLAFRVAGGSGQFF. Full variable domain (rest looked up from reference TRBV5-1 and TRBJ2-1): KAGVTQTPRYLIKTRGQQVTLSCSPISGHRSVSWYQQTPGQGLQFLFEYFSETQRNKGNFPGRFSGRQFSNSRSEMNVSTLELGDSALYLCASSLAFRVAGGSGQFFGPGTRLTVL.

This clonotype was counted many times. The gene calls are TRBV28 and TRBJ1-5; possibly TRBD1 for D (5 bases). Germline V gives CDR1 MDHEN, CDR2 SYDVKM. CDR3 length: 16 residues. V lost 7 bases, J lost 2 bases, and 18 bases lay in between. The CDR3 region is CASIPAGWSGNQPQHF. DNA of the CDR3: TGTGCCAGCATTCCAGCAGGGTGGTCGGGCAATCAGCCCCAGCATTTT.

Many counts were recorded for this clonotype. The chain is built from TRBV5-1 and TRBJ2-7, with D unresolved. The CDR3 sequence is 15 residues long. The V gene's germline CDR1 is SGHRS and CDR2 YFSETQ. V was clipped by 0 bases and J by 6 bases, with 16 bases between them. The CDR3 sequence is CASSLVLSRNGEQYF. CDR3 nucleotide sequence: TGCGCCAGCAGCTTGGTTCTGAGCAGGAACGGCGAGCAGTACTTC.

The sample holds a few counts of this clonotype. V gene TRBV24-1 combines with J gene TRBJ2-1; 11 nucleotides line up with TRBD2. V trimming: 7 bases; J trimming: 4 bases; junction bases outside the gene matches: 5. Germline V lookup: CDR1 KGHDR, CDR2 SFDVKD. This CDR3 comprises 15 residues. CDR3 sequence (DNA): TGTGCCACCAGCCGAACTAGCGGGAGTTACAATGAGCAGTTCTTC. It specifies CATSRTSGSYNEQFF.

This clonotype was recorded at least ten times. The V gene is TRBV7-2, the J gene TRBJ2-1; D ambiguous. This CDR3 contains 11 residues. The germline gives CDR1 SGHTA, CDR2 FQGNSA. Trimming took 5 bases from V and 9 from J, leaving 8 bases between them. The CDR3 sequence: CASSIRREQFF. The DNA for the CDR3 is TGTGCCAGCAGCATCCGACGTGAGCAGTTCTTC.

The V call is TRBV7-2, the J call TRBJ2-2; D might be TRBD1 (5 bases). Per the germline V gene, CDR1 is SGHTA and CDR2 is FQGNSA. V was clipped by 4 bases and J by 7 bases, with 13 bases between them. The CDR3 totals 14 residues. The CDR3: CASSYAAGFGELFF. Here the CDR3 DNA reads TGTGCCAGCAGCTACGCGGCAGGGTTCGGGGAGCTGTTTTTT.

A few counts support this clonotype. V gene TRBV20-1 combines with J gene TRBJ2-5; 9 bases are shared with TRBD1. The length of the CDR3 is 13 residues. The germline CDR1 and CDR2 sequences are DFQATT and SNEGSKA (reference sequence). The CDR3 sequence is CDPRDRAQETQYF. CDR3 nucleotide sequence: TGCGACCCCCGGGACAGGGCCCAAGAGACCCAGTACTTC.

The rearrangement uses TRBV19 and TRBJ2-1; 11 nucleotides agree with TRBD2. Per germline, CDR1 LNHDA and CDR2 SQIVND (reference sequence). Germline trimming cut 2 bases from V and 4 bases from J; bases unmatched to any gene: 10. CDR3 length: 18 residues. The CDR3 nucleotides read TGTGCCAGTAGTATATCCCCTTTAACTAGCGGGAGTTACAATGAGCAGTTCTTC. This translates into CASSISPLTSGSYNEQFF.

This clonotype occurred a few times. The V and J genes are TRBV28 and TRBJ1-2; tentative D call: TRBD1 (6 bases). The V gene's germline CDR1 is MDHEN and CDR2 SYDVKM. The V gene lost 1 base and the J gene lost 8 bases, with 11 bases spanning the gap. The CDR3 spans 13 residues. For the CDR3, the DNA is TGTGCCAGCAGTTTATTAAGGGACAAAGGCTACACCTTC. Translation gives CASSLLRDKGYTF.

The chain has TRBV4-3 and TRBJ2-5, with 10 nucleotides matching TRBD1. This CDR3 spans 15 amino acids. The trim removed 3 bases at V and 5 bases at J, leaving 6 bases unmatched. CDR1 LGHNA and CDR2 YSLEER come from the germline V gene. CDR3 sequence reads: CASSQETGGWETQYF. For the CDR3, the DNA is TGCGCCAGCAGCCAGGAGACAGGGGGCTGGGAGACCCAGTACTTC.

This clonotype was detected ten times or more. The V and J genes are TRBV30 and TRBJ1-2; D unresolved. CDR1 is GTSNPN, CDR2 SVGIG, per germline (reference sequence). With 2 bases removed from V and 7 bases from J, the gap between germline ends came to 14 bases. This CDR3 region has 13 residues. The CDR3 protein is CAWSPIFSRGYTF. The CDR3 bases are TGTGCCTGGAGTCCGATTTTTTCCCGTGGCTACACCTTC.

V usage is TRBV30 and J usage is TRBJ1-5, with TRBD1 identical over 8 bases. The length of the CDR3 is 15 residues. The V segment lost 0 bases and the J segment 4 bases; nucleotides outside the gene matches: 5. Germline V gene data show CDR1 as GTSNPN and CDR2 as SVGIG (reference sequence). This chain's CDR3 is CAWSVGTGGNQPQHF. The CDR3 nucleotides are TGTGCCTGGAGTGTAGGGACAGGCGGTAATCAGCCCCAGCATTTT. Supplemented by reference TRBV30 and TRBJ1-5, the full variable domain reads SQTIHQWPATLVQPVGSPLSLECTVEGTSNPNLYWYRQAAGRGLQLLFYSVGIGQISSEVPQNLSASRPQDRQFILSSKKLLLSDSGFYLCAWSVGTGGNQPQHFGDGTRLSIL.

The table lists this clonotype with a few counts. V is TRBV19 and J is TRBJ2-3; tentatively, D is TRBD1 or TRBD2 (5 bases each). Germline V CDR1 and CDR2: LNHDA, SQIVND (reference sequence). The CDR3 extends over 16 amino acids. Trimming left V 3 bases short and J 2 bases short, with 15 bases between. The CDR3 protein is CASSISRGLYTDTQYF. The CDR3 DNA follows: TGTGCCAGTAGTATTTCGAGGGGCCTCTACACAGATACGCAGTATTTT.

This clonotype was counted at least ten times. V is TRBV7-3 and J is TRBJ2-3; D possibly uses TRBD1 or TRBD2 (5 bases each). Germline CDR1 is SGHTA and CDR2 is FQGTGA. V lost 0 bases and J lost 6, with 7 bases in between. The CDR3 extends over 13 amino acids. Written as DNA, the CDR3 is TGTGCCAGCAGCTTAACGTGGGGGGATACGCAGTATTTT. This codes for CASSLTWGDTQYF.

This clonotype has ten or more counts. DNA for the CDR3: TGTGCCACCTCAGAAGCGCAAGAGACCCAGTACTTC. Translated: CATSEAQETQYF. V and J are TRBV19 and TRBJ2-5; D is uncertain. The CDR3 covers 12 residues. V was cut by 10 bases and J by 2 bases, with 11 bases left in between. Germline V gives CDR1 LNHDA, CDR2 SQIVND (reference sequence). Based on the CDR3 plus reference TRBV19 and TRBJ2-5, the full variable domain is DGGITQSPKYLFRKEGQNVTLSCEQNLNHDAMYWYRQDPGQGLRLIYYSQIVNDFQKGDIAEGYSVSREKKESFPLTVTSAQKNPTAFYLCATSEAQETQYFGPGTRLLVL.

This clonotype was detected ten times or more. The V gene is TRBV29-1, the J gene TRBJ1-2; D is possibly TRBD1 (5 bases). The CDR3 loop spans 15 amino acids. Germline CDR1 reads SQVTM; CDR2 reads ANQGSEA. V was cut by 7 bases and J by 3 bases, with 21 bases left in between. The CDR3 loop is CSASNQGFFYYGYTF. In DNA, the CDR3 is TGCAGCGCCTCAAACCAGGGTTTTTTTTACTATGGCTACACCTTC.

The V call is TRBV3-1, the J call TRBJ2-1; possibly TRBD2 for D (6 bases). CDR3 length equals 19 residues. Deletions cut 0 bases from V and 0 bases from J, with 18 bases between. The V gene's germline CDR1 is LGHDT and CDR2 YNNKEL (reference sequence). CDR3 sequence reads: CASSQDPFGSLSSYNEQFF. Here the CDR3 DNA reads TGTGCCAGCAGCCAAGATCCCTTCGGGAGCCTCAGCTCCTACAATGAGCAGTTCTTC.

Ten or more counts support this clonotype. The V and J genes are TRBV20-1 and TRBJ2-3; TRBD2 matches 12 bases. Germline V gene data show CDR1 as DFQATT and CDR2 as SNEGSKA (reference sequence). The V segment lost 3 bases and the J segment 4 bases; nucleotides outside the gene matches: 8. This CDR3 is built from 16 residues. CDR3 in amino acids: CSASDPSGRAADTQYF. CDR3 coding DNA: TGCAGTGCTAGTGATCCTAGCGGGAGGGCCGCAGATACGCAGTATTTT.

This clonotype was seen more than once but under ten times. The CDR3 region has the DNA TGTGCCAGTAGTATGAATCCCCGCCCAGATACGCAGTATTTT. Protein: CASSMNPRPDTQYF. The gene calls are TRBV19 and TRBJ2-3; D not resolved. Per germline, CDR1 LNHDA and CDR2 SQIVND (reference sequence). Between the trimmed V and J ends, which lost 3 bases and 4 bases, there was a span of 11 bases. There are 14 residues in the CDR3.